One sample yielded the 8 T cell receptor beta chains listed below, sequenced in a study of cytomegalovirus exposure and HLA in healthy donors. With 60 Vbeta and 13 Jbeta primers, the PCR was carried out. The table came from immunoSEQ multiplex PCR; TCRdb's copy has only in-frame clones and leaves some out. Found here are approximately 61,000 clones, approximately 80% of them singletons; the top ten hold 7.8%. The sequenced material came from PBMCs. These receptor sequences come from a man aged 18 to 35 in good health and CMV-seropositive.

The chain links TRBV29-1 to TRBJ2-3; TRBD1 is a possible D gene (5 bases). This CDR3 comprises 12 residues. The germline V and J ends were trimmed by 7 bases and 4 bases, with 12 bases remaining between them. Per the germline V gene, CDR1 is SQVTM and CDR2 is ANQGSEA. The CDR3 nucleotides are TGCAGCGCCCGAGACAGCCCAGATACGCAGTATTTT. Protein: CSARDSPDTQYF.

The chain is built from TRBV6-5 and TRBJ2-2, with 11 bases lining up with TRBD1. This CDR3 has 16 residues. The germline V gene encodes CDR1 MNHEY and CDR2 SVGAGI. V trimming: 4 bases; J trimming: 3 bases; junction bases outside the gene matches: 4. CDR3 protein: CASSSQGQGDTGELFF. CDR3 nucleotides: TGTGCCAGCAGTTCCCAGGGACAGGGGGACACCGGGGAGCTGTTTTTT.

This clone was observed a single time. The rearrangement uses TRBV9 and TRBJ2-5; a possible D gene is TRBD2 (5 bases). Trimming shortened V by 3 bases and J by 3 bases, and 12 bases separated the two germline ends. Germline loops: CDR1 SGDLS, CDR2 YYNGEE. The CDR3 spans 14 residues. CDR3: CASSGGESKETQYF. CDR3 DNA sequence: TGTGCCAGCAGCGGTGGGGAGAGTAAAGAGACCCAGTACTTC.

The rearrangement joins TRBV7-2 to TRBJ1-6; D is perhaps TRBD1 (6 bases). Trimming cost V 5 bases and J 7 bases, with 18 bases left between them. The CDR3 is made up of 16 amino acids. Germline V gives CDR1 SGHTA, CDR2 FQGNSA. The CDR3 sequence is CASSPRPVGQNSPLHF. The CDR3 DNA reads as TGTGCCAGCAGCCCCCGGCCGGTGGGACAAAATTCACCCCTCCACTTT.

This clone was counted a few times. This chain joins TRBV5-6 and TRBJ1-6, with 10 positions matching TRBD1. The germline V gene has CDR1 SGHDT and CDR2 YYEEEE. The CDR3 runs 16 residues. With V trimmed by 0 bases and J by 6 bases, 3 bases remained unmatched. The CDR3 reads CASSLGTGGSNSPLHF. CDR3 in DNA: TGTGCCAGCAGCTTGGGGACAGGGGGTAGTAATTCACCCCTCCACTTT.

The rearrangement links TRBV15 to TRBJ1-5; D remains ambiguous. Germline V CDR1 and CDR2: LNHNV, YYDKDF (reference sequence). Trimming stripped 3 bases from V and 1 base from J, with 7 bases between. CDR3 size: 14 residues. The CDR3 DNA reads as TGTGCCACCAGCAGGAAGAGCAGCAATCAGCCCCAGCATTTT. Translation: CATSRKSSNQPQHF.

V usage is TRBV29-1 and J usage is TRBJ1-2; D gene ambiguous. Germline-derived CDR1 and CDR2 are SQVTM and ANQGSEA. This CDR3 comprises 12 residues. V lost 6 bases to trimming and J lost 5 bases, with 13 bases between them. Written as DNA, the CDR3 is TGCAGCGTCCACGAGGGTAGTTATGGCTACACCTTC. This sequence encodes CSVHEGSYGYTF.

The J gene is TRBJ1-1, the V gene TRBV13; D ambiguous. The CDR3 contains 14 residues. V shed 0 bases and J shed 5 bases, with 10 bases lying between them. Per the germline V gene, CDR1 is PRHDT and CDR2 is FYEKMQ (reference sequence). CDR3 nucleotides: TGTGCCAGCAGCTTAGGAAATGCGAAAACTGAAGCTTTCTTT. The encoded protein is CASSLGNAKTEAFF.